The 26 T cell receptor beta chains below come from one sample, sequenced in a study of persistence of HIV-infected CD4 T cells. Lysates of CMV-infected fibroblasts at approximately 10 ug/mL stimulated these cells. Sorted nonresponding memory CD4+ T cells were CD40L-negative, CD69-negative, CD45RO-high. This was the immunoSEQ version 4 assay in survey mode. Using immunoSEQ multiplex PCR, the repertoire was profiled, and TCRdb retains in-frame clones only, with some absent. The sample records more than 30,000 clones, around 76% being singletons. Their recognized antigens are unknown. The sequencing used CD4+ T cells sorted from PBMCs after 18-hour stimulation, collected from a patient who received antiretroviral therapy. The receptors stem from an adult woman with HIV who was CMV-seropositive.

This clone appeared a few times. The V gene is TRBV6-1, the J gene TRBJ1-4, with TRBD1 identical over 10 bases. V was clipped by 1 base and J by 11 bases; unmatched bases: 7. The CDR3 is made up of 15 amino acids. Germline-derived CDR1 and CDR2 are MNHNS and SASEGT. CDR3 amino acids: CASSEEGQGIRKLFF. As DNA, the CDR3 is TGTGCCAGCAGTGAAGAGGGACAGGGGATCCGGAAACTGTTTTTT.

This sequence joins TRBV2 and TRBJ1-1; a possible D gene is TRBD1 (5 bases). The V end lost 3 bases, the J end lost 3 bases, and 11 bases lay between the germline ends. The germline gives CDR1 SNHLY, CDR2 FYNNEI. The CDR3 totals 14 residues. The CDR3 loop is CASSEVGGYTEAFF. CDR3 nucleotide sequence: TGTGCCAGCAGTGAGGTCGGGGGGTACACTGAAGCTTTCTTT. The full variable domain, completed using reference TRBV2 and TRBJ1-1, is EPEVTQTPSHQVTQMGQEVILRCVPISNHLYFYWYRQILGQKVEFLVSFYNNEISEKSEIFDDQFSVERPDGSNFTLKIRSTKLEDSAMYFCASSEVGGYTEAFFGQGTRLTVV.

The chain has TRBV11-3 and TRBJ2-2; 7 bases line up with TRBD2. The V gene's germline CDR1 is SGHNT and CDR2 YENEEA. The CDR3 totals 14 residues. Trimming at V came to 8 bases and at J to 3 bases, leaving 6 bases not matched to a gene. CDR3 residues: CASFASGDTGELFF. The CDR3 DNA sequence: TGTGCCAGCTTCGCTAGCGGCGACACCGGGGAGCTGTTTTTT.

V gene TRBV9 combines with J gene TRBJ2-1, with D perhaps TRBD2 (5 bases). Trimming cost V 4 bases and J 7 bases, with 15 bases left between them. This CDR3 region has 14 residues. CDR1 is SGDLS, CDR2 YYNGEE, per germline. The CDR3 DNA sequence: TGTGCCAGCAGCCCGCCTCCGGGAACGAATGAGCAGTTCTTC. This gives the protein CASSPPPGTNEQFF.

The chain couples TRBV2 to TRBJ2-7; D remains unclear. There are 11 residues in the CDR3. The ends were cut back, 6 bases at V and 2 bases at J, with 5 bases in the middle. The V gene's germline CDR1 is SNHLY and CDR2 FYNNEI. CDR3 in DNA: TGTGCCAGCAGGGCCCCCTACGAGCAGTACTTC. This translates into CASRAPYEQYF.

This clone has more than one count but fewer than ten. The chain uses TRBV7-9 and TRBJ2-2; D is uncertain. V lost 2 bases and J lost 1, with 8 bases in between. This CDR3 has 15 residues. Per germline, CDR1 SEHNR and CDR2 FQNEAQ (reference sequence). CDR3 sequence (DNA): TGTGCCAGCAGCTTAAACACCCGGAACACCGGGGAGCTGTTTTTT. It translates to CASSLNTRNTGELFF.

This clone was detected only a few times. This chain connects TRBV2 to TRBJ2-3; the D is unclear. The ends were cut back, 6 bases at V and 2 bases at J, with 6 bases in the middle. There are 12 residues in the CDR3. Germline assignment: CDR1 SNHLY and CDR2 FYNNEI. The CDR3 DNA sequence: TGTGCCAGCAGGACGTACACAGATACGCAGTATTTT. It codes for CASRTYTDTQYF.

CDR3 bases: TGTGCCAGCAGTGATCCGATATTACGAAAAACGGTGGCCCAGTACTTC. Translation gives CASSDPILRKTVAQYF. This chain uses TRBV6-4 with TRBJ2-5, with D unresolved. This CDR3 spans 16 amino acids. Germline assignment: CDR1 MRHNA and CDR2 SNTAGT. V lost 3 bases and J 9 bases, leaving 23 bases between the germline ends.

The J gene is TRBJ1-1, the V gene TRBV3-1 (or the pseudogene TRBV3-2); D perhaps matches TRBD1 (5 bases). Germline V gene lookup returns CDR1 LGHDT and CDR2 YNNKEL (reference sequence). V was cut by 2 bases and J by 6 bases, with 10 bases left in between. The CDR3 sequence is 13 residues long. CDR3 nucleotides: TGTGCCAGCAGCCAATCGGGGGGGGCTGAAGCTTTCTTT. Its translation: CASSQSGGAEAFF.

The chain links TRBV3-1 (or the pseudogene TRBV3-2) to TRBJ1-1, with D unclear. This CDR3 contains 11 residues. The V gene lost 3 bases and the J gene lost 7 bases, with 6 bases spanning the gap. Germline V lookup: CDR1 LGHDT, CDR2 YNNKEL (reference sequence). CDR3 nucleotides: TGTGCCAGCAGCCAGGAACATGAAGCTTTCTTT. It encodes CASSQEHEAFF.

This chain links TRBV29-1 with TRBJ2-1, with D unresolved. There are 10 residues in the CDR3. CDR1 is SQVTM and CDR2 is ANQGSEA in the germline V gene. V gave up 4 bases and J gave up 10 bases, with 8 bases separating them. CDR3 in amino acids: CSVAPREQFF. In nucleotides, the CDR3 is TGCAGCGTTGCCCCCAGGGAGCAGTTCTTC.

In DNA form, the CDR3 reads TGTGCCATCAGTTCCTCCTGGGGGGAAGAGACCCAGTACTTC. Its protein is CAISSSWGEETQYF. The chain couples TRBV10-3 to TRBJ2-5, with D possibly matching TRBD2 (6 bases). The CDR3 totals 14 residues. The V gene lost 5 bases and the J gene lost 3 bases, with 13 bases spanning the gap. From germline, CDR1 is ENHRY and CDR2 SYGVKD.

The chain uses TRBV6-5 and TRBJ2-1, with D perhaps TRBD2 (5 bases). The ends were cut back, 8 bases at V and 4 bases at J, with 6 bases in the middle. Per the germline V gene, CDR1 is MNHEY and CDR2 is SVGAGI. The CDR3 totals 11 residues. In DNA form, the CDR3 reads TGTGCCAGCGGACTTTACAATGAGCAGTTCTTC. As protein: CASGLYNEQFF.

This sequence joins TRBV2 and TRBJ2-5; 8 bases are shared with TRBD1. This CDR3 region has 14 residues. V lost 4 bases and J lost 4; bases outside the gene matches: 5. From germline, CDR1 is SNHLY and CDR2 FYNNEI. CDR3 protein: CASSVGRGRETQYF. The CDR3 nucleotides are TGTGCCAGCAGTGTCGGCAGGGGGCGAGAGACCCAGTACTTC.

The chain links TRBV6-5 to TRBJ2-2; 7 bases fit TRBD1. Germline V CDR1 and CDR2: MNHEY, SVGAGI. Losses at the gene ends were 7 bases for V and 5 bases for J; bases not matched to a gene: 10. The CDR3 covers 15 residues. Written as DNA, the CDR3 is TGTGCCAGCACCTTCTCGACAGGGAGTACCGGGGAGCTGTTTTTT. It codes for CASTFSTGSTGELFF.

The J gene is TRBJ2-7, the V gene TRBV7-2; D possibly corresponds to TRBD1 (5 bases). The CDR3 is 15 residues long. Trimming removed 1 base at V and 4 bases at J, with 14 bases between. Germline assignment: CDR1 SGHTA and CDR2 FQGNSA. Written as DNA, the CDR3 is TGTGCCAGCAGCTTAGGGGCAGGGTCGAAGTACGAGCAGTACTTC. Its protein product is CASSLGAGSKYEQYF. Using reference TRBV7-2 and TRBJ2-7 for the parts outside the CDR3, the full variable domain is GAGVSQSPSNKVTEKGKDVELRCDPISGHTALYWYRQSLGQGLEFLIYFQGNSAPDKSGLPSDRFSAERTGGSVSTLTIQRTQQEDSAVYLCASSLGAGSKYEQYFGPGTRLTVT.

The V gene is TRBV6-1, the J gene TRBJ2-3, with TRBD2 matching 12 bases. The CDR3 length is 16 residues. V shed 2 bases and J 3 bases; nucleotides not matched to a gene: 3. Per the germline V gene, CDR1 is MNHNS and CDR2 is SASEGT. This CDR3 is CASSEQLAGGTDTQYF. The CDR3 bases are TGTGCCAGCAGTGAACAACTAGCGGGGGGAACAGATACGCAGTATTTT.

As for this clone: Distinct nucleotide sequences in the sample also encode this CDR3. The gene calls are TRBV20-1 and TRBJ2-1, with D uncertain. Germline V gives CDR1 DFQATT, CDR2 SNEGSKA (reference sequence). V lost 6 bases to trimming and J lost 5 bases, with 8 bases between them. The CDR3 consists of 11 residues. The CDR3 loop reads CSAPDHNEQFF. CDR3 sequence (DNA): TGCAGTGCCCCGGACCACAATGAGCAGTTCTTC.

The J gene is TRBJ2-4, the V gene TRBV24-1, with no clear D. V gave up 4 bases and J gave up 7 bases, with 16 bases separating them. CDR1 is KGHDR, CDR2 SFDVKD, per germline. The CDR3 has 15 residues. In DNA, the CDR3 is TGTGCCACCAGTGACCCCGGACCTGATGGGAACATTCAGTACTTC. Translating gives CATSDPGPDGNIQYF.

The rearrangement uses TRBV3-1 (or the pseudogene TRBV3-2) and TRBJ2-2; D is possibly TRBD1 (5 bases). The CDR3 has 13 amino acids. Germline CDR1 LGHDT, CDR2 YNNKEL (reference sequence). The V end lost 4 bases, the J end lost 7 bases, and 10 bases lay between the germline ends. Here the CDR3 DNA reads TGTGCCAGCAGCCTAAGGGGTCTCGGGGAGCTGTTTTTT. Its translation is CASSLRGLGELFF.

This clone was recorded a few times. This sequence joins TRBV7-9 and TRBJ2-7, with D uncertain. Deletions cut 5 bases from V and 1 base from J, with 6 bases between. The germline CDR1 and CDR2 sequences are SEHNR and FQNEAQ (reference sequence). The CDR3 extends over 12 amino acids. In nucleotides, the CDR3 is TGTGCCAGCAGCCATGGGTCCTACGAGCAGTACTTC. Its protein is CASSHGSYEQYF.

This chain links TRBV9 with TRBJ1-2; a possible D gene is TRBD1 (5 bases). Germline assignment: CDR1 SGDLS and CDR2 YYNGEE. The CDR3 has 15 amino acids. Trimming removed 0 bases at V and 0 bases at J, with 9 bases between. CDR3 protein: CASSVGSRANYGYTF. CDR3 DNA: TGTGCCAGCAGCGTAGGGAGCAGGGCTAACTATGGCTACACCTTC.

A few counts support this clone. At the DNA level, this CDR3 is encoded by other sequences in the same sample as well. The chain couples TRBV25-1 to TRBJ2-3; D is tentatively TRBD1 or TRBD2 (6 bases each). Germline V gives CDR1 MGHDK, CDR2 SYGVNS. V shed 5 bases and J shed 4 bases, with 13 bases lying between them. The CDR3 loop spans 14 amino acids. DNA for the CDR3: TGTGCCAGCAGTCCCTCCGGGGGCTCAGATACGCAGTATTTT. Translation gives CASSPSGGSDTQYF.

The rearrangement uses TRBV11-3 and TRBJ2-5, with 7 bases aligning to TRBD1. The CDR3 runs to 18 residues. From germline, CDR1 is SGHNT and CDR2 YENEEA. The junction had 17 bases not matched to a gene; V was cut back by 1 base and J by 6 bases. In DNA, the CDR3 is TGTGCCAGCAGCTTAGGGGGTTCGACAGGGATTTTTCAACAGACCCAGTACTTC. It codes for CASSLGGSTGIFQQTQYF.

The CDR3 loop reads CASSYPIKGQGGPVPQHF. For the CDR3, the DNA is TGTGCCAGCAGCTACCCGATAAAGGGACAGGGGGGTCCGGTACCCCAGCATTTT. This chain links TRBV28 with TRBJ1-5; TRBD1 agrees at 11 bases. This CDR3 is 18 amino acids long. CDR1 MDHEN and CDR2 SYDVKM come from the germline V gene. The trim removed 6 bases at V and 10 bases at J, leaving 20 bases unmatched.

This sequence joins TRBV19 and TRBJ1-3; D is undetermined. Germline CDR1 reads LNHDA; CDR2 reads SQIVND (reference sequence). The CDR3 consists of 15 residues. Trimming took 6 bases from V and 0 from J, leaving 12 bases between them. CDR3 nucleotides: TGTGCCAGTAGGGCTCAGCGGCACTCTGGAAACACCATATATTTT. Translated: CASRAQRHSGNTIYF.